The sequence of this TCR beta chain was determined in a study of technical replicates of blood from a few donors. Here immunoSEQ multiplex PCR was the method, and the copy in TCRdb shows in-frame clones only, minus some. The sample lists about 13,000 clones, 80% to 90% occurring once. The specimen sequenced was PBMCs. This receptor was obtained from a human donor in good health.

The CDR3 sequence: CASREGGDTGELFF. CDR3 nucleotides: TGTGCCAGCCGCGAGGGGGGGGACACCGGGGAGCTGTTTTTT. This sequence joins TRBV6-4 and TRBJ2-2, with D possibly matching TRBD2 (7 bases). CDR3 size: 14 residues. The V end lost 8 bases, the J end lost 3 bases, and 13 bases lay between the germline ends. Per germline, CDR1 MRHNA and CDR2 SNTAGT.